This is a list of T cell receptor beta chains from one sample in a study of molecular identifiers for immune sequencing clone quantification. TCRdb analysed the PCR reads with MiXCR anew, one entry per CDR3 protein. In the table there are about 510,000 distinct CDR3 sequences, 25% of which are singletons. Sequenced input: naive CD8+ T cells from blood, with Jurkat cell RNA spiked in. These receptors were collected from a human donor in good health. Some libraries in this study had Jurkat cell RNA spiked in. Both conserved end residues are part of each CDR3. Fields, in order: D gene, J gene, clone size, V gene, CDR3 DNA, CDR3 protein. A D gene is named only where the DNA matches it firmly. A clone size is listed for some rows: how often the clone was seen (once, few, many), or a class if it is expanded.

NA | TRBJ2-5 | few | TRBV4-3 | TGCGCCAGCAGCCCCGAAGGGAGGAGTAGGGAGACCCAGTACTTC | CASSPEGRSRETQYF
NA | TRBJ1-5 | NA | TRBV6-2/TRBV6-3 | TGTGCCAGCAATCGGGGGCGTCAGCCCCAGCATTTT | CASNRGRQPQHF
TRBD1 | TRBJ2-3 | few | TRBV5-4 | TGTGCCAGCAGCTTGGGGACAGGGGGCTTTTCGGACGATACGCAGTATTTT | CASSLGTGGFSDDTQYF
NA | TRBJ1-5 | NA | TRBV7-9 | TGTGCCAGCAGCTTTCCCCAGCCCGGGCAGCCCCAGCATTTT | CASSFPQPGQPQHF
TRBD1 | TRBJ1-6 | few | TRBV20-1 | TGCAGTGCTAGAGATCAGCGCGACAGGGGCTCACCCCTCCACTTT | CSARDQRDRGSPLHF
TRBD1 | TRBJ2-7 | many | TRBV30 | TGTGCCTGGAGTAGTACAGGGGATTGGGAGCAGTACTTC | CAWSSTGDWEQYF
TRBD2 | TRBJ2-1 | NA | TRBV19 | TGTGCCAGTAGCATAGACCCCTCTAGCGGTTACAATGAGCAGTTCTTC | CASSIDPSSGYNEQFF
NA | TRBJ2-3 | few | TRBV12-3/TRBV12-4 | TGTGCCAGCGGTGTACTCCTAATTAGGACAGATACGCAGTATTTT | CASGVLLIRTDTQYF
NA | TRBJ2-7 | NA | TRBV20-1 | TGCAGTGCTAGAGGGCCAGTCTCGGGCGGCTCCTACGAGCAGTACTTC | CSARGPVSGGSYEQYF
NA | TRBJ2-5 | many | TRBV27 | TGTGCCAGCTCGGACAGTAGATCTCAAGAGACCCAGTACTTC | CASSDSRSQETQYF
TRBD1 | TRBJ1-5 | NA | TRBV19 | TGTGCCAGTAGTGGCGGACAGGGGGCACATCAGCCCCAGCATTTT | CASSGGQGAHQPQHF
NA | TRBJ2-3 | many | TRBV27 | TGTGCCAGCAGTCCTAAGGTTTCTAGCACAGATACGCAGTATTTT | CASSPKVSSTDTQYF
NA | TRBJ1-1 | NA | TRBV5-1 | TGCGCCAGCAGCCTCTACGAGGAGATGGGGACTGAAGCTTTCTTT | CASSLYEEMGTEAFF
NA | TRBJ1-1 | few | TRBV19 | TGTGCCAGTAGTATAGCACGACCGACGAACACTGAAGCTTTCTTT | CASSIARPTNTEAFF
NA | TRBJ2-7 | many | TRBV6-5 | TGTGCCAGCAGTTACGCAGGGGAATTTTACGAGCAGTACTTC | CASSYAGEFYEQYF
NA | TRBJ1-4 | many | TRBV7-2 | TGTGCCAGCAGCTTAGGCCGACACTCAACTAATGAAAAACTGTTTTTT | CASSLGRHSTNEKLFF
TRBD1 | TRBJ2-1 | NA | TRBV9 | TGTGCCAGCAGCGGGCCGGGACAGGCCTACAATGAGCAGTTCTTC | CASSGPGQAYNEQFF
NA | TRBJ2-3 | many | TRBV27 | TGTGCCAGCAGTTTTAACGGGGGTCCAGATACGCAGTATTTT | CASSFNGGPDTQYF
NA | TRBJ2-5 | NA | TRBV5-3 | TGTGCCAGGGCGGAGGGACAGCGAGAGACCCAGTCCTTC | CARAEGQRETQSF
NA | TRBJ2-7 | many | TRBV9 | TGTGCCAGCAGCGTTGACGGTACGGGGGAGCAGTACTTC | CASSVDGTGEQYF
NA | TRBJ2-7 | NA | TRBV5-3 | TGTGCCAGCACCCCAATGTACGAGCAGTACTTC | CASTPMYEQYF
TRBD1 | TRBJ2-7 | few | TRBV12-3/TRBV12-4 | TGTGCCAGCAGTTTTGGGACAGGGGGCGGTTACGAGCAGTACTTC | CASSFGTGGGYEQYF
NA | TRBJ2-5 | few | TRBV28 | TGTGCCAGCAGTTTTTACAGGGAGGATGGTCAGACCCAGTACTTC | CASSFYREDGQTQYF
TRBD2 | TRBJ2-3 | NA | TRBV6-2/TRBV6-3 | TGTGCCAGCAGTTACCGATCTTATAGCGGGGGGGCATCGGATACGCAGTATTTT | CASSYRSYSGGASDTQYF
NA | TRBJ2-5 | NA | TRBV6-5 | TGTGCCAGCAGTCTTCTGTTGGGGGGAGAGACCCAGTACTTC | CASSLLLGGETQYF
NA | TRBJ2-2 | few | TRBV6-5 | TGTGCCAGCAGCCCAACGATCTGGAGGTTGGACACCGGGGAGCTGTTTTTT | CASSPTIWRLDTGELFF
NA | TRBJ1-1 | NA | TRBV6-2/TRBV6-3 | TGTGCCAGCAGTTATTATCCGAACACTGAAGCTTTCTTT | CASSYYPNTEAFF
NA | TRBJ1-4 | many | TRBV2 | TGTGCCAGCAGGCGCACTAATGAAAAACTGTTTTTT | CASRRTNEKLFF
NA | TRBJ2-1 | NA | TRBV6-6 | TGTGCCAGCAGTTACTCGTTAGAGGGCCAGGATGAGCAGTTCTTC | CASSYSLEGQDEQFF
NA | TRBJ2-5 | NA | TRBV6-6 | TGTGCCAGCTGTTACAGGCCAGGGTGGTACCAAGAGACCCAGTACTTC | CASCYRPGWYQETQYF
NA | TRBJ1-4 | once | TRBV4-1 | TGCGCCAGCAGCCTAGACCCCGGGGAAGGGGAAAAACTGTTTTTT | CASSLDPGEGEKLFF
TRBD2 | TRBJ2-7 | NA | TRBV18 | TGTGCCAGCTCACCATCCCTAGCGGGGGCGTCGTCAAAATTAGAGCAGTACTTC | CASSPSLAGASSKLEQYF
TRBD1 | TRBJ1-5 | NA | TRBV15 | TGTGCCACCAGCCCTGACAGGGGGCGAGGCAATCAGCCCCAGCATTTT | CATSPDRGRGNQPQHF
NA | TRBJ1-2 | many | TRBV27 | TGTGCCAGCAGTTTTGTGGGGGCGTCTAACTATGGCTACACCTTC | CASSFVGASNYGYTF
NA | TRBJ1-2 | NA | TRBV30 | TGTGCCTGGAGTGACTTGTATGGCTACACCTTC | CAWSDLYGYTF
NA | TRBJ2-7 | NA | TRBV6-2/TRBV6-3 | TGTGCCAGCAGTTACTCGTTGGGCGAGCAGTACTTC | CASSYSLGEQYF
NA | TRBJ1-1 | many | TRBV10-2 | TGCGCCAGCAGCTCCGGATCGAACACTGAAGCTTTCTTT | CASSSGSNTEAFF
NA | TRBJ2-7 | NA | TRBV14 | TGTGCCAGCAGCCCAGGTGGCAGGCCCTACGAGCAGTGCTTC | CASSPGGRPYEQCF
NA | TRBJ2-7 | many | TRBV6-1 | TGTGCCAGCAGTGAAAGAGGTCCCGGGACGGCCTACGAGCAGTACTTC | CASSERGPGTAYEQYF
NA | TRBJ2-1 | NA | TRBV13 | TGTGCCAGCAGCTCCACCCCGATTTTGGAGCAGTTCTTC | CASSSTPILEQFF
NA | TRBJ2-7 | few | TRBV27 | TGTGCCAGCAGTTTTTGGGACAAACCCTACGAGCAGTACTTC | CASSFWDKPYEQYF